This T cell receptor beta chain is from a study of T cell changes during pregnancy in multiple sclerosis. This CDR3 region has 14 residues. J lost 5 bases, V lost 3 bases, and 7 bases had no gene match. CDR1 and CDR2 from the germline V gene are MNHEY and SMNVEV (reference sequence). Data came from immunoSEQ multiplex PCR; TCRdb stores just in-frame clones and leaves some out. There are around 92,000 clones in the sample; roughly 92% occur only once, and almost 1% lies in the top ten. This TCR was sampled from a female donor with multiple sclerosis, enrolled in a pregnancy study. The rearrangement joins TRBV27 to TRBJ2-7; TRBD2 agrees at 7 bases. The sequenced sample was peripheral blood, obtained after pregnancy. The CDR3 spells CASSFGLGGHEQYF. CDR3 sequence (DNA): TGTGCCAGCAGTTTCGGACTAGGAGGGCACGAGCAGTACTTC.